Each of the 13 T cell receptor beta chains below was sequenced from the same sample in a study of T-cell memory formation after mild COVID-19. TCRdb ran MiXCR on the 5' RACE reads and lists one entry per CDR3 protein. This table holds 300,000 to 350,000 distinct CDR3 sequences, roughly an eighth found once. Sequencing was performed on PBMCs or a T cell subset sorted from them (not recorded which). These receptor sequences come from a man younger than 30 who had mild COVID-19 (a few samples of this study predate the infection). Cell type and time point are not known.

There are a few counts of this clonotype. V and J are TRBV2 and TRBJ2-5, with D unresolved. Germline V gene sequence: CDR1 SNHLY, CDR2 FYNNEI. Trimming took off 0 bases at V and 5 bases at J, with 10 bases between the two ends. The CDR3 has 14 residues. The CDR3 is CASSEAISPETQYF. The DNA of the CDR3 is TGTGCCAGCAGTGAAGCCATCTCGCCGGAGACCCAGTACTTC.

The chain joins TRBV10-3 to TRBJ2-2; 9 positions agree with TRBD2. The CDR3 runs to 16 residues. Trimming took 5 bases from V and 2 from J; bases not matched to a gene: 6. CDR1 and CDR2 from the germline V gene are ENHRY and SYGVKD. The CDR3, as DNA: TGTGCCATCAGTTTTAGCGGGGGTAGAAACACCGGGGAGCTGTTTTTT. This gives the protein CAISFSGGRNTGELFF.

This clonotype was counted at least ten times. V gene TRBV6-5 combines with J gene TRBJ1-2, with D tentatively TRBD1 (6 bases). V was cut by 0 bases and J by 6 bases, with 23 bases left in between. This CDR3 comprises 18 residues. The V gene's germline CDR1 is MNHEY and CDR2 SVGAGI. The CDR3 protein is CASSYSRIRGQGGHGYTF. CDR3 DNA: TGTGCCAGCAGTTACTCGAGAATCAGGGGTCAGGGAGGTCATGGCTACACCTTC.

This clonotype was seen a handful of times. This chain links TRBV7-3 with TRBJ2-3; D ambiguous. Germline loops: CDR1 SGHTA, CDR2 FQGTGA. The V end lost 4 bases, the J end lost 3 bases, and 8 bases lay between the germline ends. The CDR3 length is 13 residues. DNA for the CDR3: TGTGCCAGCAGCTCGGAAAAGACAGATACGCAGTATTTT. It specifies CASSSEKTDTQYF.

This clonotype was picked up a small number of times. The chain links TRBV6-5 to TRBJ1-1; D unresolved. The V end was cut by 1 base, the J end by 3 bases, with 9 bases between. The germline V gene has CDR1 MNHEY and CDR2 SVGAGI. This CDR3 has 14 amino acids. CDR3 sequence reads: CASSYFGEDTEAFF. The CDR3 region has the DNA TGTGCCAGCAGTTACTTCGGGGAAGACACTGAAGCTTTCTTT.

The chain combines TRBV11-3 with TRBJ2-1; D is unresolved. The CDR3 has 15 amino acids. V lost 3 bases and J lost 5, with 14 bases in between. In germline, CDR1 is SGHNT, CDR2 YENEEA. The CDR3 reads CASSFGGSGHNEQFF. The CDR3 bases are TGTGCCAGCAGCTTCGGTGGGTCTGGGCACAATGAGCAGTTCTTC.

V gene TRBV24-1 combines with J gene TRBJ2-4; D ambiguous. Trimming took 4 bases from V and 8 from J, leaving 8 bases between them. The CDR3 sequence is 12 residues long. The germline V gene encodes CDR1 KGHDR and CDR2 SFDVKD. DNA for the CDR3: TGTGCCACCAGTGACGATAGGGACATTCAGTACTTC. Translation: CATSDDRDIQYF.

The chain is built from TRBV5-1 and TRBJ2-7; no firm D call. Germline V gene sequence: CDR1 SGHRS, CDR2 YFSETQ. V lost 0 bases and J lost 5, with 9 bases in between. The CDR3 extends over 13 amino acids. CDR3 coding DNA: TGCGCCAGCAGCTTGGGAAATTCCCACGAGCAGTACTTC. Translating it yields CASSLGNSHEQYF.

CDR3: CASSQVGGSGGGTEAFF. CDR3 nucleotides: TGTGCCAGCAGCCAAGTGGGGGGGTCTGGAGGTGGGACTGAAGCTTTCTTT. V usage is TRBV4-2 and J usage is TRBJ1-1; TRBD1 is a possible D gene (5 bases). V lost 1 base and J 5 bases, leaving 20 bases between the germline ends. Per the germline V gene, CDR1 is LGHNA and CDR2 is YNFKEQ. The CDR3 runs to 17 residues.

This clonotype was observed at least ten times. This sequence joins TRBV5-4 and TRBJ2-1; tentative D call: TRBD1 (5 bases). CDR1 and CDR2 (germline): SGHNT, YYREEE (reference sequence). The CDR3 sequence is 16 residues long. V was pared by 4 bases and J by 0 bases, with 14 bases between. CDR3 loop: CASSPRQHHSYNEQFF. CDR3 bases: TGTGCCAGCAGCCCGAGACAGCACCACTCCTACAATGAGCAGTTCTTC.

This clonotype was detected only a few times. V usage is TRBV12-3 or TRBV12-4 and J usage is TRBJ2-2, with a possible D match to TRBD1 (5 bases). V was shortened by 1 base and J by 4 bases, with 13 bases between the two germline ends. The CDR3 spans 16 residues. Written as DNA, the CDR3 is TGTGCCAGCAGTTTAGAGGCAGGGTCAGTCACCGGGGAGCTGTTTTTT. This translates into CASSLEAGSVTGELFF.

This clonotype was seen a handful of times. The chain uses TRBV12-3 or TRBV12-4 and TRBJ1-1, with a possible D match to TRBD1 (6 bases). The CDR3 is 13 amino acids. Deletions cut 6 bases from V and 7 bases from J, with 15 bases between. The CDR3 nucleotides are TGTGCCAGCAGCCCGTCAGGGGCGGATGAAGCTTTCTTT. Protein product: CASSPSGADEAFF.

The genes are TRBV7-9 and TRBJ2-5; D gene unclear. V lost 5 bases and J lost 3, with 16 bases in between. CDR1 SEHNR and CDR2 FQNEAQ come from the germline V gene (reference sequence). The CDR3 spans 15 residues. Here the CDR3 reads CASSHPAKSKETQYF. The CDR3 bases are TGTGCCAGCAGCCACCCCGCTAAGTCGAAAGAGACCCAGTACTTC.